The sample holds many counts of the clone carrying this TCR beta chain. This sample is part of a study of T cell repertoires in cytomegalovirus infection. TCRdb itself ran the reads through MiXCR, one entry per CDR3 protein. The sample has about 300,000 distinct CDR3 sequences, roughly a tenth seen once; the top ten hold approximately 2.4%. Germline V gene lookup returns CDR1 MNHEY and CDR2 SMNVEV (reference sequence). This CDR3 comprises 16 residues. V shed 2 bases and J shed 4 bases, with 15 bases lying between them. This clonotype originated in a human donor in good health (CMV status not recorded). Some clones in this sample may be carry-over from other donors' samples. Source material: PBMCs. The chain combines TRBV27 with TRBJ2-4; the D gene could be TRBD1 or TRBD2 (5 bases each). Written as DNA, the CDR3 is TGTGCCAGCAGTTTAGTTCAGGGACCTACAAAAAACATTCAGTACTTC. This sequence encodes CASSLVQGPTKNIQYF.